Sequencing of this T cell receptor beta chain was carried out in a study of neoadjuvant anti-PD-1 for oral cavity cancer. Study-wide background: Nivolumab at 3 mg/kg was mostly given biweekly, three to four doses, pre-surgery.

Repertoires were generated with immunoSEQ multiplex PCR, while TCRdb's copy carries only in-frame clones and drops some. The sample carries about 9,600 clones, about 70% recorded once. Germline V gives CDR1 LNHNV, CDR2 YYDKDF (reference sequence). The V and J ends lost 1 base and 6 bases respectively, with 19 bases between them. This CDR3 has 16 amino acids. Time point meaning: after neoadjuvant nivolumab, at surgical resection. No culture or expansion preceded analysis of these blood cells. The receptor comes from a person aged 35-80 years with oral cavity squamous cell carcinoma. This chain links TRBV15 with TRBJ2-7; no clear D. Sequencing used PBMCs, obtained after nivolumab (anti-PD-1) treatment. CDR3 sequence: CATSRVLGSFSGEQYF. The CDR3 DNA reads TGTGCCACCAGCAGAGTCCTTGGATCGTTCTCGGGCGAGCAGTACTTC.